This T cell receptor (beta chain) was identified during a study of T cell changes during pregnancy in multiple sclerosis. Some clones are missing from TCRdb's copy, which holds only in-frame ones; the method was immunoSEQ multiplex PCR. Of roughly 70,000 clones in the sample, 80% to 95% are singletons; the top ten hold less than 3.5%. Germline loops: CDR1 MNHEY, CDR2 SMNVEV (reference sequence). V was pared by 5 bases and J by 6 bases, with 6 bases of the junction left unmatched. CDR3 size: 14 residues. The clonotype was recovered from a female donor in good health, enrolled as a control in a pregnancy study. V usage is TRBV27 and J usage is TRBJ2-7; 11 positions agree with TRBD2. Sequencing used peripheral blood, obtained in the third trimester of pregnancy. The CDR3 region has the DNA TGTGCCAGCAGTAAACTAGCGGGGGAGGGCGAGCAGTACTTC. This translates into CASSKLAGEGEQYF.